The 21 T cell receptor beta chains below all came from one sample that was sequenced in a study of blood T cell repertoires in COVID-19. TCRdb's table, derived via immunoSEQ multiplex PCR, lists solely in-frame clones and lacks some. Among approximately 300,000 clones, approximately 90% were seen once, and the ten largest hold 3.5% to 4.5%. The sample comprised peripheral blood. The receptor set was obtained from a middle-aged woman with acute or convalescent COVID-19.

The chain carries TRBV19 and TRBJ1-2; D might be TRBD1 (5 bases). V was shortened by 3 bases and J by 4 bases, with 6 bases between the two germline ends. Looked up from germline, CDR1 is LNHDA and CDR2 is SQIVND (reference sequence). CDR3 length: 12 residues. CDR3 sequence: CASSMGGYGYTF. The CDR3 DNA is TGTGCCAGTAGTATGGGGGGCTATGGCTACACCTTC.

The rearrangement uses TRBV19 and TRBJ1-2; the match to TRBD1 covers 7 bases. Germline CDR1 and CDR2: LNHDA and SQIVND (reference sequence). This CDR3 has 14 amino acids. With V trimmed by 3 bases and J by 4 bases, 5 bases remained unmatched. The CDR3 here is CASSIQGVGYGYTF. The CDR3 region has the DNA TGTGCCAGTAGTATTCAGGGGGTTGGCTATGGCTACACCTTC. Supplemented by reference TRBV19 and TRBJ1-2, the full variable domain reads DGGITQSPKYLFRKEGQNVTLSCEQNLNHDAMYWYRQDPGQGLRLIYYSQIVNDFQKGDIAEGYSVSREKKESFPLTVTSAQKNPTAFYLCASSIQGVGYGYTFGSGTRLTVV.

Worth noting for this clone: Other DNA sequences in the sample encode the same CDR3. The V and J genes are TRBV3-1 (or the pseudogene TRBV3-2) and TRBJ1-1; 8 bases map to TRBD1. This CDR3 contains 12 residues. From germline, CDR1 is LGHDT and CDR2 YNNKEL (reference sequence). V was clipped by 6 bases and J by 4 bases; unmatched bases: 1. The CDR3 nucleotides read TGTGCCAGCAGTGACAGGGGCACTGAAGCTTTCTTT. This sequence encodes CASSDRGTEAFF.

The genes are TRBV12-3 or TRBV12-4 and TRBJ1-1; a weak D match, TRBD1 (5 bases). The V gene lost 9 bases and the J gene lost 5 bases, with 16 bases spanning the gap. This CDR3 is 13 amino acids long. The CDR3 protein is CASMPGGRTEAFF. The CDR3 bases are TGTGCCAGTATGCCTGGGGGGAGGACTGAAGCTTTCTTT.

The V and J genes are TRBV10-3 and TRBJ2-1; TRBD2 matches 14 bases. CDR1 ENHRY and CDR2 SYGVKD come from the germline V gene. V was pared by 4 bases and J by 7 bases, with 12 bases of the junction left unmatched. The CDR3 is 18 amino acids. CDR3 sequence: CAISALPPGLAGENEQFF. Written as DNA, the CDR3 is TGTGCCATCAGTGCCCTGCCCCCGGGACTAGCGGGGGAAAATGAGCAGTTCTTC.

The chain joins TRBV3-1 (or the pseudogene TRBV3-2) to TRBJ2-3; D gene unclear. CDR3 length: 16 amino acids. V lost 0 bases and J lost 0, with 10 bases in between. Germline V gene lookup returns CDR1 LGHDT and CDR2 YNNKEL (reference sequence). The CDR3 bases are TGTGCCAGCAGCCAAGATTATGGCTTTAGCACAGATACGCAGTATTTT. Translation: CASSQDYGFSTDTQYF.

V usage is TRBV10-3 and J usage is TRBJ2-3; tentative D call: TRBD1 (6 bases). Deletions cut 6 bases from V and 8 bases from J, with 15 bases between. Germline CDR1 ENHRY, CDR2 SYGVKD. The CDR3 consists of 13 residues. The CDR3 region has the DNA TGTGCCATCAGGTACAGGGAGCTCGGTACGCAGTATTTT. Its translation: CAIRYRELGTQYF.

The chain employs TRBV21-1 and TRBJ1-4; TRBD1 was called by the table and not checked on the DNA. TRBV21-1 is a pseudogene segment. This CDR3 contains 20 residues. The CDR3 protein is CASSKGRGQGPGSANEKLFF. CDR3 in DNA: TGTGCCAGCAGCAAAGGTAGGGGACAGGGGCCCGGGTCCGCGAATGAAAAACTGTTTTTT.

The J gene is TRBJ1-2, the V gene TRBV14, with a possible D match to TRBD1 (5 bases). The CDR3 sequence is 14 residues long. V dropped 0 bases and J dropped 7 bases, with 12 bases sitting between them. Germline lookup yields CDR1 SGHDN and CDR2 FVKESK. The CDR3 is CASSQDWGGSGYTF. In DNA, the CDR3 is TGTGCCAGCAGCCAAGATTGGGGGGGAAGTGGCTACACCTTC. Filled out from reference TRBV14 and TRBJ1-2, the complete variable domain reads EAGVTQFPSHSVIEKGQTVTLRCDPISGHDNLYWYRRVMGKEIKFLLHFVKESKQDESGMPNNRFLAERTGGTYSTLKVQPAELEDSGVYFCASSQDWGGSGYTFGSGTRLTVV.

The gene calls are TRBV6-4 and TRBJ1-2; D gene ambiguous. Trimming shortened V by 3 bases and J by 8 bases, and 22 bases separated the two germline ends. Germline CDR1 is MRHNA and CDR2 is SNTAGT. The CDR3 consists of 16 residues. This CDR3 is CASSESLEVPEGGYTF. CDR3 DNA: TGTGCCAGCAGTGAGTCCCTGGAGGTCCCCGAGGGCGGCTACACCTTC.

The chain carries TRBV18 and TRBJ2-3, with TRBD2 as a possible D gene (6 bases). The CDR3 consists of 13 residues. Germline CDR1 and CDR2: KGHSH and LQKENI. V lost 3 bases, J lost 5 bases, and 9 bases lay in between. CDR3 bases: TGTGCCAGCTCACCTGATAGCGGAGATACGCAGTATTTT. Amino acids: CASSPDSGDTQYF. Full variable domain (remainder filled in from reference TRBV18 and TRBJ2-3): NAGVMQNPRHLVRRRGQEARLRCSPMKGHSHVYWYRQLPEEGLKFMVYLQKENIIDESGMPKERFSAEFPKEGPSILRIQQVVRGDSAAYFCASSPDSGDTQYFGPGTRLTVL.

The chain joins TRBV7-9 to TRBJ2-3, with TRBD2 matching over 8 bases. With V trimmed by 5 bases and J by 0 bases, 7 bases remained unmatched. The CDR3 consists of 16 residues. CDR1 SEHNR and CDR2 FQNEAQ come from the germline V gene (reference sequence). CDR3 DNA sequence: TGTGCCAGCAGCACCCGGGGGGGTCCTAGCACAGATACGCAGTATTTT. Protein: CASSTRGGPSTDTQYF.

The V gene is TRBV3-1 (or the pseudogene TRBV3-2), the J gene TRBJ1-2; 7 bases align to TRBD1. Germline CDR1 LGHDT, CDR2 YNNKEL (reference sequence). The V and J ends lost 4 bases and 7 bases, in that order; junction bases with no gene match: 9. The CDR3 is 14 residues long. This chain's CDR3 is CASSPRGDSFGYTF. The CDR3 DNA sequence: TGTGCCAGCAGCCCGCGCGGGGACAGCTTTGGCTACACCTTC.

The chain recombines TRBV29-1 with TRBJ1-1; a possible D gene is TRBD1 (6 bases). Looked up from germline, CDR1 is SQVTM and CDR2 is ANQGSEA. The V end was cut by 7 bases, the J end by 8 bases, with 14 bases between. The CDR3 is 11 residues long. The CDR3 DNA sequence: TGCAGCGGCCGCCAGGGGCCCGAAGCTTTCTTT. Residues: CSGRQGPEAFF.

The V gene is TRBV5-4, the J gene TRBJ2-5; D might be TRBD1 (5 bases). The germline V gene encodes CDR1 SGHNT and CDR2 YYREEE (reference sequence). Trimming cost V 4 bases and J 1 base, with 20 bases left between them. The CDR3 sequence is 17 residues long. CDR3 in DNA: TGTGCCAGCAGCCCCCCAGGGTGGACCTACATCCAAGAGACCCAGTACTTC. Its protein product is CASSPPGWTYIQETQYF.

The chain is built from TRBV10-1 and TRBJ1-5; 8 nucleotides line up with TRBD1. V shed 7 bases and J 1 base; nucleotides not matched to a gene: 9. Germline V gene lookup returns CDR1 WNHNN and CDR2 SYGVQD (reference sequence). The CDR3 is 16 amino acids. As DNA, the CDR3 is TGCGCCAGCATTTTTAGGACAGGGAGAAGCAATCAGCCCCAGCATTTT. Translation: CASIFRTGRSNQPQHF.

The rearrangement joins TRBV2 to TRBJ1-2; TRBD1 matches 7 bases. The ends lost 8 bases at V and 3 bases at J; junction bases unmatched: 9. The CDR3 totals 14 residues. CDR1 is SNHLY and CDR2 is FYNNEI in the germline V gene. The CDR3 DNA reads TGTGCCAGCTTGAAAGGGACAGCTGACTATGGCTACACCTTC. Its translation is CASLKGTADYGYTF.

The CDR3: CASGRDSSPLHF. The CDR3, as DNA: TGTGCTAGTGGTCGCGATTCTTCACCCCTCCACTTT. V gene TRBV12-5 combines with J gene TRBJ1-6; no definite D call. With 5 bases removed from V and 9 bases from J, the gap between germline ends came to 8 bases. The CDR3 loop spans 12 amino acids. The V gene's germline CDR1 is LGHNT and CDR2 FRNRAP.

A single count supports this clone. J is TRBJ2-7 and V is TRBV5-8, with 7 bases fitting TRBD1. J gave up 6 bases and V 4 bases, and 7 bases lay outside the gene matches. The CDR3 sequence is 13 residues long. Germline CDR1 is SGHTS and CDR2 is YDEGEE. CDR3 sequence (DNA): TGTGCCAGCAGCCACAGGGGTAGAGGCGAGCAGTACGTC. It translates to CASSHRGRGEQYV.

This clone showed up many times. The V and J genes are TRBV27 and TRBJ1-1, with 9 bases aligning to TRBD1. This CDR3 is built from 13 residues. From germline, CDR1 is MNHEY and CDR2 SMNVEV (reference sequence). Germline trimming cut 6 bases from V and 1 base from J; bases unmatched to any gene: 0. As DNA, the CDR3 is TGTGCCAGCAGGACAGGGGGGAACACTGAAGCTTTCTTT. It encodes CASRTGGNTEAFF.

This clone is a singleton in its sample. The rearrangement links TRBV19 to TRBJ2-2; the D gene is possibly TRBD1 (6 bases). This CDR3 has 14 amino acids. Trimming took 5 bases from V and 5 from J, leaving 12 bases between them. The germline V gene has CDR1 LNHDA and CDR2 SQIVND (reference sequence). CDR3 coding DNA: TGTGCCAGTAGTGTCAACAGGGATACCGGGGAGCTGTTTTTT. It codes for CASSVNRDTGELFF.